The 5 T cell receptor beta chains in this list originate from one sample, sequenced in a study of regulatory T cells in long-lasting Graves disease. Time point described: persistent/refractory GD, antithyroid drugs over 5 years with positive TRAb. From PBMCs, RNA was extracted and then used to make the TCR library. iRepertoire HTBI primers and Arm-PCR of CDR3 regions built TCR beta libraries. TCRdb re-called the multiplex PCR reads through MiXCR, storing one row per CDR3 protein. The repertoire consists of over 650,000 distinct CDR3 sequences, with 25% to 35% occurring once and the leading ten covering 42%. Specimen: peripheral blood mononuclear cells (PBMCs), collected when the disease was refractory, from a patient treated with antithyroid drugs. These receptors originate from a female donor with Graves disease.

The chain couples TRBV5-4 to TRBJ2-5; 14 bases are shared with TRBD2. Germline CDR1 reads SGHNT; CDR2 reads YYREEE (reference sequence). The J segment lost 5 bases and the V segment lost 3 bases, leaving 9 bases of the junction unmatched. This CDR3 contains 17 residues. CDR3 loop: CASSSAGLAGVEETQYF. CDR3 DNA sequence: TGTGCCAGCAGCTCCGCGGGACTAGCGGGAGTCGAGGAGACCCAGTACTTC.

This clonotype was seen repeatedly, ten times or more. The chain recombines TRBV2 with TRBJ1-4; D gene ambiguous. Trimming stripped 4 bases from V and 7 bases from J, with 13 bases between. Germline assignment: CDR1 SNHLY and CDR2 FYNNEI. CDR3 length: 14 residues. CDR3: CASSGSGKREKLFF. The CDR3 bases are TGTGCCAGCAGTGGATCGGGGAAACGTGAAAAACTGTTTTTT.

This clonotype was recorded at least ten times. CDR3 DNA: TGTGCCAGTGAAGCGGTTAACACCGGGGAGCTGTTTTTT. Translating gives CASEAVNTGELFF. V is TRBV19 and J is TRBJ2-2, with TRBD2 as a possible D gene (5 bases). V lost 8 bases and J 2 bases, leaving 9 bases between the germline ends. The germline gives CDR1 LNHDA, CDR2 SQIVND (reference sequence). CDR3 size: 13 residues.

There are many counts of this clonotype. CDR3 amino acids: CASKGGGDNSPLHF. CDR3 nucleotide sequence: TGTGCCAGCAAGGGTGGAGGGGATAATTCACCCCTCCACTTT. This chain connects TRBV2 to TRBJ1-6, with D possibly being TRBD1 (5 bases). With 7 bases removed from V and 5 bases from J, the gap between germline ends came to 12 bases. CDR1 is SNHLY, CDR2 FYNNEI, per germline. This CDR3 has 14 residues.

This clonotype was counted between two and nine times. The chain couples TRBV7-2 to TRBJ2-2, with 7 bases lining up with TRBD1. CDR1 SGHTA and CDR2 FQGNSA come from the germline V gene. Trimming removed 2 bases from V and 9 bases from J; junction bases left unmatched: 6. The CDR3 has 14 residues. The CDR3 protein is CASSLIRQGRELFF. CDR3 nucleotide sequence: TGTGCCAGCAGCTTAATCAGACAGGGAAGGGAGCTGTTTTTT.